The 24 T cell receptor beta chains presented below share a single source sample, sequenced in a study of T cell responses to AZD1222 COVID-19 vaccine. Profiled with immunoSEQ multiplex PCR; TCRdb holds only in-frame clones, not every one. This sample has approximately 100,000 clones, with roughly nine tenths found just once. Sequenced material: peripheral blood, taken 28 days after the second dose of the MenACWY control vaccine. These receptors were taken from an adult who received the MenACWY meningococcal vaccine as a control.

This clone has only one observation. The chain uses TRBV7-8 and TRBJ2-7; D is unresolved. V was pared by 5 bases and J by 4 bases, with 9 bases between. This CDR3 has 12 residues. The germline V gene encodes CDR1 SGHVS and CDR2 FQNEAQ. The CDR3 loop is CASSPPGYEQYF. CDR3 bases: TGTGCCAGCAGCCCCCCCGGGTACGAGCAGTACTTC.

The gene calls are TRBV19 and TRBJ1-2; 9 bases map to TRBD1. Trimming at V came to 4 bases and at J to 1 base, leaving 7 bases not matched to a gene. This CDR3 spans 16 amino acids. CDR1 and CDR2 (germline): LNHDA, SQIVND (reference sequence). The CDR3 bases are TGTGCCAGTAGTAGAGGACAGGGGTTGTTTAACTATGGCTACACCTTC. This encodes CASSRGQGLFNYGYTF.

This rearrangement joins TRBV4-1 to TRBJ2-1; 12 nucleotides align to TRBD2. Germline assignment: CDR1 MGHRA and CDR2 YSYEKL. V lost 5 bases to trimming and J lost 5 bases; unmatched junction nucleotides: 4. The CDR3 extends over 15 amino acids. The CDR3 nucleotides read TGCGCCAGCAGCTCGGGACTAGCGGGCCACAATGAGCAGTTCTTC. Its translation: CASSSGLAGHNEQFF.

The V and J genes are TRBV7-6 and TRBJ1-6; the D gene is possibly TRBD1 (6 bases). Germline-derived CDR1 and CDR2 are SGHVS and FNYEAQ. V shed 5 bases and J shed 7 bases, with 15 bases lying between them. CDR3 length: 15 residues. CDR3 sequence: CASSLDRRQNSPLHF. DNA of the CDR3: TGTGCCAGCAGCCTCGACAGGAGGCAGAATTCACCCCTCCACTTT.

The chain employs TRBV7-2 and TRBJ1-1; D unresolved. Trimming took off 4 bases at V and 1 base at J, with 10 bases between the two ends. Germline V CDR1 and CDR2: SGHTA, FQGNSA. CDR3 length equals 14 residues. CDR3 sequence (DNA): TGTGCCAGCAGCTCCTTAGGAGGGAACACTGAAGCTTTCTTT. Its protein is CASSSLGGNTEAFF.

The DNA for the CDR3 is TGTGCCAGCTCACCATTTGACAGGATGAATAATTCACCCCTCCACTTT. Its protein product is CASSPFDRMNNSPLHF. This chain connects TRBV18 to TRBJ1-6; tentative D call: TRBD1 (6 bases). The V and J ends lost 2 bases and 5 bases respectively, with 13 bases between them. The germline V gene encodes CDR1 KGHSH and CDR2 LQKENI. The CDR3 contains 16 residues.

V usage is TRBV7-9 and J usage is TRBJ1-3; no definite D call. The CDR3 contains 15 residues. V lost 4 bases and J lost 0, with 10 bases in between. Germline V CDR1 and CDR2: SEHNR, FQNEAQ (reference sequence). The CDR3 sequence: CASSSRDHSGNTIYF. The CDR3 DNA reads TGTGCCAGCAGCTCGCGGGATCACTCTGGAAACACCATATATTTT.

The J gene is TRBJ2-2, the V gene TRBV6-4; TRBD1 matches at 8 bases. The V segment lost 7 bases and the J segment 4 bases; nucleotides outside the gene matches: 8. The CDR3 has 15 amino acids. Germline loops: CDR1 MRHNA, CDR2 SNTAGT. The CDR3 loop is CASKDDRGSTGELFF. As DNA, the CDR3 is TGTGCCAGCAAAGATGACAGGGGAAGCACCGGGGAGCTGTTTTTT.

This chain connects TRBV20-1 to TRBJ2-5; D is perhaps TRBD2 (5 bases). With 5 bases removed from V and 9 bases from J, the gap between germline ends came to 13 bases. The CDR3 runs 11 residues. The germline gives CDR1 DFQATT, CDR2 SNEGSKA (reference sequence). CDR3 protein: CSAPGNKAQYF. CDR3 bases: TGCAGTGCTCCGGGAAATAAAGCCCAGTACTTC.

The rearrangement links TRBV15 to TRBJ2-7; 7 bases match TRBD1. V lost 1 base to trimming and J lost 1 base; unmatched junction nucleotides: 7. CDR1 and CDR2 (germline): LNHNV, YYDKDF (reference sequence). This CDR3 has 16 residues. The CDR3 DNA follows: TGTGCCACCAGCAGAGTTGTGACAGGGTGGTCCTACGAGCAGTACTTC. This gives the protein CATSRVVTGWSYEQYF.

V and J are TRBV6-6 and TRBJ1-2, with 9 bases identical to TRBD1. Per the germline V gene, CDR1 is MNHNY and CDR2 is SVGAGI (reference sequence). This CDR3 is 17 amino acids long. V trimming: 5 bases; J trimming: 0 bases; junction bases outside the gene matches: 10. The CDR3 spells CASSLTGGDSTNYGYTF. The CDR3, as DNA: TGTGCCAGCAGTCTCACAGGGGGCGATTCTACTAACTATGGCTACACCTTC.

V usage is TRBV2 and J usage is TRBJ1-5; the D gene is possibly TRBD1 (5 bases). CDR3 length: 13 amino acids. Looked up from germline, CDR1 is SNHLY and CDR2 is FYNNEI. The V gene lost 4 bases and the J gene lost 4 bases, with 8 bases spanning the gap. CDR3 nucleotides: TGTGCCAGCAGTGGACAGCTAAATCAGCCCCAGCATTTT. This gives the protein CASSGQLNQPQHF. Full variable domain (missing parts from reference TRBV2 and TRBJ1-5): EPEVTQTPSHQVTQMGQEVILRCVPISNHLYFYWYRQILGQKVEFLVSFYNNEISEKSEIFDDQFSVERPDGSNFTLKIRSTKLEDSAMYFCASSGQLNQPQHFGDGTRLSIL.

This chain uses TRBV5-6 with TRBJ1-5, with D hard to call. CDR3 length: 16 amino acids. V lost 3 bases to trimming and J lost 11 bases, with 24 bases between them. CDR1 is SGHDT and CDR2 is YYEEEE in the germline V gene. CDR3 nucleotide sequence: TGTGCCAGCAGCTCGGATAGCGGCGGCAACCCGCCCGCCCAGCATTTT. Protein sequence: CASSSDSGGNPPAQHF.

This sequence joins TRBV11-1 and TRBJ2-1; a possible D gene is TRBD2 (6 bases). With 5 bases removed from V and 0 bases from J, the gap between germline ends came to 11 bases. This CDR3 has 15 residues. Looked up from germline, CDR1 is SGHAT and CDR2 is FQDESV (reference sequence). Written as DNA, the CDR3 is TGTGCCAGCAGCCGAGAGACTAGCTCCTACAATGAGCAGTTCTTC. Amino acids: CASSRETSSYNEQFF.

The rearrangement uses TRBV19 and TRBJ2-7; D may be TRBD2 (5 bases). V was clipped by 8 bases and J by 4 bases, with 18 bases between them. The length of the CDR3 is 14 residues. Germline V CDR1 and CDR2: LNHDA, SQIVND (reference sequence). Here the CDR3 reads CASSAGNGPYEQYF. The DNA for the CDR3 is TGTGCCAGTTCCGCCGGGAACGGACCATACGAGCAGTACTTC.

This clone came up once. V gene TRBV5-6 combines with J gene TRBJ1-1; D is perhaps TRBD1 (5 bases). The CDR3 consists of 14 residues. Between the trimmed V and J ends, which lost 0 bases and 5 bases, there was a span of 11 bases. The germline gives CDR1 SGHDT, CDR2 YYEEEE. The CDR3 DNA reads TGTGCCAGCAGCTTGGCCAGGGATAGGACTGAAGCTTTCTTT. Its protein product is CASSLARDRTEAFF.

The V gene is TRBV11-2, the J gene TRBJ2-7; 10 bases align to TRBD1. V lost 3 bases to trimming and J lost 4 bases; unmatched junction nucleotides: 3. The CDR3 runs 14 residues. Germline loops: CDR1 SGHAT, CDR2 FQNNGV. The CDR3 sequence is CASSLTGGVYEQYF. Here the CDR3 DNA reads TGTGCCAGCAGCTTGACAGGGGGCGTTTACGAGCAGTACTTC.

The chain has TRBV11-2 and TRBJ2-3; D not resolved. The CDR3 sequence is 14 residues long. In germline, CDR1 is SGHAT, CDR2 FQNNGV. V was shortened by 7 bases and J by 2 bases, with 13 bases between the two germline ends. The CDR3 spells CASTSGAITDTQYF. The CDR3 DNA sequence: TGTGCCAGCACGTCCGGTGCCATCACAGATACGCAGTATTTT. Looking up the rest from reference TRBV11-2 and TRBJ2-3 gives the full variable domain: EAGVAQSPRYKIIEKRQSVAFWCNPISGHATLYWYQQILGQGPKLLIQFQNNGVVDDSQLPKDRFSAERLKGVDSTLKIQPAKLEDSAVYLCASTSGAITDTQYFGPGTRLTVL.

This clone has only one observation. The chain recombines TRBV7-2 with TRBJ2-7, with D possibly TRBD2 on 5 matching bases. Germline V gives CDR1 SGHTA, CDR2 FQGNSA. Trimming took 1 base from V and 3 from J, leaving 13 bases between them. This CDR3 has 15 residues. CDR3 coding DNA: TGTGCCAGCAGCTTAGGTGCAGGACTTTACTACGAGCAGTACTTC. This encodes CASSLGAGLYYEQYF.

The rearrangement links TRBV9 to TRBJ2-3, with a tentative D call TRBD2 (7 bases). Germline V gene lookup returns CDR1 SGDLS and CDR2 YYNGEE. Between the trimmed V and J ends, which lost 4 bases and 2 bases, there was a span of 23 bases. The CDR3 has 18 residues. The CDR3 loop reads CASSLTLGGGGVTDTQYF. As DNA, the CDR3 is TGTGCCAGCAGCCTAACTCTCGGCGGGGGCGGGGTCACAGATACGCAGTATTTT.

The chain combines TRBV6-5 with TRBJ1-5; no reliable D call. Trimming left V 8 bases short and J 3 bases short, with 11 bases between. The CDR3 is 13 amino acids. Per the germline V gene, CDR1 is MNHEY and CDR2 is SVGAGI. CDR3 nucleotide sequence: TGTGCCAGCGGACGGGGTTCCAATCAGCCCCAGCATTTT. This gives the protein CASGRGSNQPQHF.

The CDR3 is CASSSGTAANYGYTF. CDR3 nucleotides: TGTGCCAGCAGTTCGGGGACAGCTGCTAACTATGGCTACACCTTC. The chain has TRBV28 and TRBJ1-2; 7 bases line up with TRBD1. Per germline, CDR1 MDHEN and CDR2 SYDVKM. The CDR3 sequence is 15 residues long. V lost 4 bases, J lost 0 bases, and 5 bases stayed unmatched.

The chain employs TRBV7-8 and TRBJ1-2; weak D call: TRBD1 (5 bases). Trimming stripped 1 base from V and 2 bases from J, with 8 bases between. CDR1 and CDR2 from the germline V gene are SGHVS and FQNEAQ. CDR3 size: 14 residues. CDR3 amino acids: CASSLGRDNYGYTF. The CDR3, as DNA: TGTGCCAGCAGCTTAGGTCGGGACAACTATGGCTACACCTTC. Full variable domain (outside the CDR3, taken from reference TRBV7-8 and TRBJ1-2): GAGVSQSPRYKVAKRGQDVALRCDPISGHVSLFWYQQALGQGPEFLTYFQNEAQLDKSGLPSDRFFAERPEGSVSTLKIQRTQQEDSAVYLCASSLGRDNYGYTFGSGTRLTVV.

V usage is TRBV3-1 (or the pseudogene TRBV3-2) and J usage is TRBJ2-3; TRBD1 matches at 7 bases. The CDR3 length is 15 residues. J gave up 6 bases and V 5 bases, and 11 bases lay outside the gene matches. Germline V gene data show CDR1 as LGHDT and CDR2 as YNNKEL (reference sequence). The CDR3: CASSSRDSRSDTQYF. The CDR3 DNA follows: TGTGCCAGCAGCTCACGGGACAGCCGGTCGGATACGCAGTATTTT.